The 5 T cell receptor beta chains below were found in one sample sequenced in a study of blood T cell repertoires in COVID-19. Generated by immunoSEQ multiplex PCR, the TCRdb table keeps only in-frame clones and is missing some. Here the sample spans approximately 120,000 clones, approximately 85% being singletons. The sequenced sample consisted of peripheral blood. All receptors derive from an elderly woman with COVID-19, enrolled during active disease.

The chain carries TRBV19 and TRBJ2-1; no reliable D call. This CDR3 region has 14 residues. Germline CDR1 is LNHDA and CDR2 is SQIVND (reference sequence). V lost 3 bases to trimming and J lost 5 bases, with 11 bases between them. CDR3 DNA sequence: TGTGCCAGTAGTATTGGGCTACCAGACAATGAGCAGTTCTTC. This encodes CASSIGLPDNEQFF.

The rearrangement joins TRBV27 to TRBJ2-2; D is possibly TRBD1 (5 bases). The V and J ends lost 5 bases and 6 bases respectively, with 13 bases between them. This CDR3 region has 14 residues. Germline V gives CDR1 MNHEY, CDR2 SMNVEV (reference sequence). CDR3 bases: TGTGCCAGCAGTCCCTATGTCAGGGCCGGGGAGCTGTTTTTT. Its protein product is CASSPYVRAGELFF.

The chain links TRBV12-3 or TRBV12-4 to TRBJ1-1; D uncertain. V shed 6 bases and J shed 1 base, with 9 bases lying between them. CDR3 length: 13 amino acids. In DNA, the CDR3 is TGTGCCAGCAGCAAAACAGAGAACACTGAAGCTTTCTTT. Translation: CASSKTENTEAFF.

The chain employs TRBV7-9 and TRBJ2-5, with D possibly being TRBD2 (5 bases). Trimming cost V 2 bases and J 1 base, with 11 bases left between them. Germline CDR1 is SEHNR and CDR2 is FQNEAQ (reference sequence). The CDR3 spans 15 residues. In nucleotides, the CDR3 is TGTGCCAGCAGCTTATCTACGGGGTCCCAAGAGACCCAGTACTTC. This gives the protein CASSLSTGSQETQYF.

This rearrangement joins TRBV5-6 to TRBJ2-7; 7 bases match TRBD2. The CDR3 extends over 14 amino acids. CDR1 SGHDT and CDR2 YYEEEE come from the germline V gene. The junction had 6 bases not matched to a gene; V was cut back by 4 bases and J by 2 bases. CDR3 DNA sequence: TGTGCCAGCAGCCCTCTACTAGCGACCTACGAGCAGTACTTC. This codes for CASSPLLATYEQYF. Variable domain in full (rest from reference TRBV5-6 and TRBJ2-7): DAGVTQSPTHLIKTRGQQVTLRCSPKSGHDTVSWYQQALGQGPQFIFQYYEEEERQRGNFPDRFSGHQFPNYSSELNVNALLLGDSALYLCASSPLLATYEQYFGPGTRLTVT.